This entry lists 24 T cell receptor beta chains sequenced from one sample in a study of PD-1 blockade in classical Hodgkin lymphoma. Patients all relapsed after autologous stem cell transplantation, and there was variation in brentuximab vedotin exposure. TCRdb's copy holds only in-frame clones and misses some; the assay was immunoSEQ multiplex PCR. The repertoire includes 70,000 to 85,000 clones, 85% to 95% of them detected once, and roughly 8% sits in the top ten. The sample in question was peripheral blood mononuclear cells (PBMCs), obtained at baseline. The receptors stem from a human donor with classical Hodgkin lymphoma.

The rearrangement uses TRBV5-5 and TRBJ2-7, with 9 bases that match TRBD1. The germline CDR1 and CDR2 sequences are SGHKS and YYEKEE (reference sequence). With 3 bases clipped from V and 0 bases from J, the junction kept 4 bases outside the gene matches. The CDR3 contains 15 residues. The CDR3 protein is CASSSQQGASYEQYF. In DNA form, the CDR3 reads TGTGCCAGCAGCTCACAACAGGGGGCCTCCTACGAGCAGTACTTC.

The chain is built from TRBV5-8 and TRBJ1-5, with a possible D match to TRBD1 (5 bases). The CDR3 runs 14 residues. In germline, CDR1 is SGHTS, CDR2 YDEGEE. The V end lost 0 bases, the J end lost 4 bases, and 8 bases lay between the germline ends. In nucleotides, the CDR3 is TGTGCCAGCAGCTTGGGACAGTTTAATCAGCCCCAGCATTTT. This gives the protein CASSLGQFNQPQHF.

The chain has TRBV19 and TRBJ2-7; possibly TRBD2 for D (6 bases). With 3 bases removed from V and 3 bases from J, the gap between germline ends came to 12 bases. CDR1 and CDR2 from the germline V gene are LNHDA and SQIVND (reference sequence). The CDR3 sequence is 14 residues long. The CDR3 coding sequence is TGTGCCAGTAGTATGGGGGGTAGCGGCTACGAGCAGTACTTC. Translated, it gives CASSMGGSGYEQYF.

Worth noting for this clone: In the same sample, other DNA sequences code for this CDR3. The genes are TRBV11-2 and TRBJ2-7; no definite D call. This CDR3 has 13 residues. Germline CDR1 and CDR2: SGHAT and FQNNGV. The V and J ends lost 1 base and 5 bases respectively, with 9 bases between them. Here the CDR3 reads CASSLGQNNEQYF. CDR3 nucleotides: TGTGCCAGCAGCTTAGGTCAAAACAACGAGCAGTACTTC.

This clone is a singleton in its sample. J is TRBJ2-3 and V is TRBV5-4; no firm D call. V was pared by 3 bases and J by 0 bases, with 2 bases between. Germline CDR1 SGHNT, CDR2 YYREEE (reference sequence). This CDR3 has 12 residues. This chain's CDR3 is CASSSSTDTQYF. DNA for the CDR3: TGTGCCAGCAGCTCGAGCACAGATACGCAGTATTTT.

The rearrangement joins TRBV30 to TRBJ2-7, with D tentatively TRBD1 (5 bases). Trimming pared 3 bases from V and 6 bases from J, leaving 15 bases between. The CDR3 extends over 13 amino acids. The germline CDR1 and CDR2 sequences are GTSNPN and SVGIG (reference sequence). The CDR3 is CAWSESNRFEQYF. The CDR3 nucleotides read TGTGCCTGGAGCGAATCAAACAGGTTCGAGCAGTACTTC.

V gene TRBV7-3 combines with J gene TRBJ2-2; no definite D call. CDR3 length equals 12 residues. Germline V CDR1 and CDR2: SGHTA, FQGTGA. Trimming stripped 4 bases from V and 0 bases from J, with 0 bases between. The CDR3 reads CASSSNTGELFF. The CDR3 DNA follows: TGTGCCAGCAGCTCGAACACCGGGGAGCTGTTTTTT. Combining the CDR3 with reference TRBV7-3 and TRBJ2-2 gives the whole variable domain GAGVSQTPSNKVTEKGKYVELRCDPISGHTALYWYRQSLGQGPEFLIYFQGTGAADDSGLPNDRFFAVRPEGSVSTLKIQRTERGDSAVYLCASSSNTGELFFGEGSRLTVL.

The chain combines TRBV19 with TRBJ2-7; the D gene is possibly TRBD2 (5 bases). The length of the CDR3 is 13 residues. The V and J ends lost 6 bases and 2 bases respectively, with 11 bases between them. Germline CDR1 and CDR2: LNHDA and SQIVND (reference sequence). CDR3 coding DNA: TGTGCCAGTAGGGACGGAGGTACCTACGAGCAGTACTTC. Amino acids: CASRDGGTYEQYF.

The chain uses TRBV19 and TRBJ1-1; no clear D gene. This CDR3 comprises 13 residues. Germline V lookup: CDR1 LNHDA, CDR2 SQIVND (reference sequence). V gave up 6 bases and J gave up 1 base, with 9 bases separating them. CDR3 in amino acids: CASSRSGNTEAFF. The CDR3 nucleotides are TGTGCCAGTAGCCGATCAGGGAACACTGAAGCTTTCTTT.

V is TRBV19 and J is TRBJ1-1; no reliable D call. Germline V CDR1 and CDR2: LNHDA, SQIVND (reference sequence). V was shortened by 1 base and J by 6 bases, with 9 bases between the two germline ends. CDR3 length: 13 residues. The CDR3 DNA follows: TGTGCCAGTAGTATAGTAGGAGGGTCTGAAGCTTTCTTT. Protein sequence: CASSIVGGSEAFF.

The V and J genes are TRBV9 and TRBJ2-3, with 13 bases aligning to TRBD2. Germline V CDR1 and CDR2: SGDLS, YYNGEE. The CDR3 contains 15 residues. The junction had 3 bases not matched to a gene; V was cut back by 2 bases and J by 6 bases. CDR3 loop: CASSVLGLAGDTQYF. The DNA of the CDR3 is TGTGCCAGCAGCGTTTTGGGACTAGCGGGGGATACGCAGTATTTT. Filled out from reference TRBV9 and TRBJ2-3, the complete variable domain reads DSGVTQTPKHLITATGQRVTLRCSPRSGDLSVYWYQQSLDQGLQFLIQYYNGEERAKGNILERFSAQQFPDLHSELNLSSLELGDSALYFCASSVLGLAGDTQYFGPGTRLTVL.

The J gene is TRBJ2-1, the V gene TRBV9; no reliable D call. CDR3 length: 15 residues. Germline loops: CDR1 SGDLS, CDR2 YYNGEE. Trimming took 0 bases from V and 5 from J, leaving 12 bases between them. The CDR3 coding sequence is TGTGCCAGCAGCGTAGAAAAGTATTTAGACAATGAGCAGTTCTTC. It is translated as CASSVEKYLDNEQFF.

Turning to this clone: This may arise from a read error, as a much more abundant clone is one base away. This sequence joins TRBV2 and TRBJ2-7, with D possibly being TRBD1 or TRBD2 (5 bases each). The CDR3 covers 12 residues. The V gene's germline CDR1 is SNHLY and CDR2 FYNNEI. V was cut by 6 bases and J by 0 bases, with 6 bases left in between. The CDR3 nucleotides read TGTGCCAGCAGGGGGGACTCCTACGAGCAGTACTTC. This gives the protein CASRGDSYEQYF.

The V and J genes are TRBV11-2 and TRBJ2-5; 7 positions agree with TRBD1. CDR1 is SGHAT and CDR2 is FQNNGV in the germline V gene. The CDR3 consists of 14 residues. Germline trimming cut 6 bases from V and 5 bases from J; bases unmatched to any gene: 9. DNA of the CDR3: TGTGCCAGCAGACCTCCCCTGGGACAGGAGACCCAGTACTTC. Protein sequence: CASRPPLGQETQYF. Full variable domain (outside the CDR3, taken from reference TRBV11-2 and TRBJ2-5): EAGVAQSPRYKIIEKRQSVAFWCNPISGHATLYWYQQILGQGPKLLIQFQNNGVVDDSQLPKDRFSAERLKGVDSTLKIQPAKLEDSAVYLCASRPPLGQETQYFGPGTRLLVL.

This chain uses TRBV5-6 with TRBJ1-5; the D gene is possibly TRBD1 (5 bases). V lost 4 bases, J lost 5 bases, and 10 bases lay in between. This CDR3 region has 13 residues. From germline, CDR1 is SGHDT and CDR2 YYEEEE. Here the CDR3 reads CASSRGGDQPQHF. In DNA, the CDR3 is TGTGCCAGCAGCCGTGGGGGAGATCAGCCCCAGCATTTT.

This chain connects TRBV7-7 to TRBJ2-1; possible D gene TRBD2, 7 bases. In germline, CDR1 is SSHAT, CDR2 FNYEAQ (reference sequence). The CDR3 is made up of 16 amino acids. V was cut by 5 bases and J by 0 bases, with 14 bases left in between. The CDR3 DNA reads as TGTGCCAGCAGCAGGGGGGGTTCTAGCTCCTACAATGAGCAGTTCTTC. Protein sequence: CASSRGGSSSYNEQFF.

The chain is built from TRBV5-5 and TRBJ2-7; D is possibly TRBD1 (6 bases). The CDR3 spans 13 residues. CDR1 is SGHKS and CDR2 is YYEKEE in the germline V gene (reference sequence). Trimming took 1 base from V and 4 from J, leaving 9 bases between them. The CDR3 bases are TGTGCCAGCAGCTTGAACAGGGTTTACGAGCAGTACTTC. Translated, it gives CASSLNRVYEQYF.

This sequence joins TRBV5-1 and TRBJ1-4; TRBD1 aligns across 9 bases. Germline V gene data show CDR1 as SGHRS and CDR2 as YFSETQ. J was trimmed by 8 bases and V by 2 bases; bases with no gene match: 7. The CDR3 sequence is 15 residues long. The CDR3 sequence is CASSLMGQGNEKLFF. The CDR3 coding sequence is TGCGCCAGCAGCTTAATGGGACAGGGTAACGAAAAACTGTTTTTT.

This clone was observed a handful of times. The chain joins TRBV13 to TRBJ2-7; D gene uncertain. Germline CDR1 PRHDT, CDR2 FYEKMQ (reference sequence). This CDR3 contains 15 residues. The ends were cut back, 3 bases at V and 2 bases at J, with 14 bases in the middle. The CDR3 reads CASSFGASPPYEQYF. CDR3 DNA sequence: TGTGCCAGCAGCTTTGGCGCGTCCCCTCCCTACGAGCAGTACTTC.

The CDR3 region has the DNA TGTGCCAGCAGCTTATTTGGGCGGGAGCCCTACAATGAGCAGTTCTTC. It codes for CASSLFGREPYNEQFF. The rearrangement uses TRBV7-3 and TRBJ2-1, with 7 positions matching TRBD2. J gave up 2 bases and V 2 bases, and 6 bases lay outside the gene matches. CDR3 length: 16 amino acids. Germline lookup yields CDR1 SGHTA and CDR2 FQGTGA.

The chain recombines TRBV28 with TRBJ2-1; TRBD2 matches at 10 bases. The CDR3 runs 18 residues. Germline CDR1 is MDHEN and CDR2 is SYDVKM. The V segment lost 2 bases and the J segment 3 bases; nucleotides outside the gene matches: 10. The CDR3 protein is CASSLTASGRPLYNEQFF. The CDR3 DNA follows: TGTGCCAGCAGTTTAACGGCTAGCGGGAGACCTCTCTACAATGAGCAGTTCTTC.

This rearrangement joins TRBV30 to TRBJ1-4, with 7 bases lining up with TRBD1. This CDR3 has 14 amino acids. CDR1 and CDR2 (germline): GTSNPN, SVGIG (reference sequence). V lost 2 bases, J lost 8 bases, and 8 bases stayed unmatched. CDR3 sequence (DNA): TGTGCCTGGAGTCTGGACAGGTTTAAGGAAAAACTGTTTTTT. It specifies CAWSLDRFKEKLFF.

The rearrangement links TRBV10-3 to TRBJ2-5; 11 positions match TRBD2. Unmatched junction bases numbered 11, after V lost 6 bases and J lost 5 bases. CDR3 size: 16 residues. In germline, CDR1 is ENHRY, CDR2 SYGVKD. This CDR3 is CAIRQGSGGEVETQYF. Written as DNA, the CDR3 is TGTGCCATCAGGCAAGGTAGCGGGGGGGAGGTGGAGACCCAGTACTTC.

This chain links TRBV29-1 with TRBJ2-7, with 8 bases that match TRBD2. CDR3 size: 15 residues. CDR1 is SQVTM, CDR2 ANQGSEA, per germline. V shed 4 bases, J shed 5 bases, and the junction held 13 bases outside the gene matches. CDR3 nucleotide sequence: TGCAGCGTTGTTTTTGTTATCGGGGGGGGCCACGAGCAGTACTTC. It codes for CSVVFVIGGGHEQYF.